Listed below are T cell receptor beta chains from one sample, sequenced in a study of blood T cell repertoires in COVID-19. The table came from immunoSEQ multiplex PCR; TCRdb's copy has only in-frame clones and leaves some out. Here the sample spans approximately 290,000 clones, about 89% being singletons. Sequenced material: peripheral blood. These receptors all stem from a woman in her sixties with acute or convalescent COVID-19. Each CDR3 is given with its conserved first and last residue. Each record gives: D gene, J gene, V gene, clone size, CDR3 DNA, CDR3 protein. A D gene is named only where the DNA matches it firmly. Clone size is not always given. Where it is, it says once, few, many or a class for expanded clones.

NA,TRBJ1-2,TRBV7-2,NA,TGTGCCAGCAGCTTAAACCGCGGACAGATTTTAAGCTACACCTTC,CASSLNRGQILSYTF
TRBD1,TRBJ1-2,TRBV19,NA,TGTGCCAGCCGTTACCCCCGGGGACAGGGCTACTATGGCTACACCTTC,CASRYPRGQGYYGYTF
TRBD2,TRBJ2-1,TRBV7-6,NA,TGTGCCAGCAGCTTAGGGGTAGCGGGGGCCAGAGAGCAGTTCTTC,CASSLGVAGAREQFF
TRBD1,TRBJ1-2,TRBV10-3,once,TGTGCCATCAGCTTGAGACAGGGGGACTATGGCTACACCTTC,CAISLRQGDYGYTF
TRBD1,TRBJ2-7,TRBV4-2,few,TGTGCCAGCAGCCAAGTCGAGGGACAGTTCAATGGAGAGCAGTACTTC,CASSQVEGQFNGEQYF
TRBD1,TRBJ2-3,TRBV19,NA,TGTGCCAGTAGTCCAACTCCGGGACAGGGCACAGATACGCAGTATTTT,CASSPTPGQGTDTQYF
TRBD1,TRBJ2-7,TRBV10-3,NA,TGTGCCATCAGGGGACAGGGGCCCGACGAGCAGTACTTC,CAIRGQGPDEQYF
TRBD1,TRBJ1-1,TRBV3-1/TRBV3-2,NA,TGTGCCAGCAGCCCAGGTGGGACAGGGGGTTTGGTGGCTTTCTTT,CASSPGGTGGLVAFF
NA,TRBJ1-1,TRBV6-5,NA,TGTGCCAGTCAGGAGGGCGCTGAAGCTTTCTTT,CASQEGAEAFF
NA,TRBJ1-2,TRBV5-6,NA,TGTGCCAGCAGCCCACAGGGATCTTTGTATGGCTACACCTTC,CASSPQGSLYGYTF
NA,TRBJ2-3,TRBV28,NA,TGTGCCAGCAGCCTAACAGATACGCAGTATTTT,CASSLTDTQYF
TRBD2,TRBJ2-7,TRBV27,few,TGTGCCAGCAGTTTTGGGCTAGCGGGAGTAAACGAGCAGTACTTC,CASSFGLAGVNEQYF
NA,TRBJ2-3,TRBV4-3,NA,TGCGCCAGCAGCCAAGATGCGCGCGTAGATACGCAGTATTTT,CASSQDARVDTQYF
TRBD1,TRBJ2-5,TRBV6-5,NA,TGTGCCAGCAGTTGGACAGGCCCGTACCAAGAGACCCAGTACTTC,CASSWTGPYQETQYF
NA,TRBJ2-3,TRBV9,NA,TGTGCCAGCAGCGTAGGGGGCTCGACCACAGATACGCAGTATTTT,CASSVGGSTTDTQYF
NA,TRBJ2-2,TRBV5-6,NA,TGTGCCAGCAGCCTGGACTACTCCGGGGAGCTGTTTTTT,CASSLDYSGELFF
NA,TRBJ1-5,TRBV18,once,TGTGCCAGCTCGAGTGGTGCGGGCCGACCCCAGCATTTT,CASSSGAGRPQHF
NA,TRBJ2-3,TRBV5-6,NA,TGTGCCAGCAGCTGGCGGCGTCGGAGTATGTCAGATACGCAGTATTTT,CASSWRRRSMSDTQYF
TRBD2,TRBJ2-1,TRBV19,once,TGTGCCAGTAGTATTCCCCCCGGACTAGCGGGACCATCCTACAATGAGCAGTTCTTC,CASSIPPGLAGPSYNEQFF
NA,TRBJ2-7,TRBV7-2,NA,TGTGCCAGCAGCCCTACGGGGGTGGCCTACGAGCAGTACTTC,CASSPTGVAYEQYF
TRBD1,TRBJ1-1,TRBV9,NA,TGTGCCAGCAGCCCCAGACAGGGATTTGGCACTGAAGCTTTCTTT,CASSPRQGFGTEAFF
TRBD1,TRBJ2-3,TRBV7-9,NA,TGTGCCAGCAGCGTCCACAGGGGCTTCGGCACAGATACGCAGTATTTT,CASSVHRGFGTDTQYF
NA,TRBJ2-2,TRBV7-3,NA,TGTGCCAGCAGCTTAACACGGGGTTTCCTTCTTGGGGAGCTGTTTTTT,CASSLTRGFLLGELFF
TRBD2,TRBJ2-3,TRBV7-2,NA,TGTGCCAGCAGCCCACTAGCGGGAGCGCTGCCAGATACGCAGTATTTT,CASSPLAGALPDTQYF
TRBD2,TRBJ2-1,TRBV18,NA,TGTGCCAGCTCACCACAGGCTAGCGGACCGTCCGATGAGCAGTTCTTC,CASSPQASGPSDEQFF
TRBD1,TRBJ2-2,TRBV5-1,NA,TGCGCCAGCAGCTTGACCCGACAGGGGTTTGCCGGGGAGCTGTTTTTT,CASSLTRQGFAGELFF
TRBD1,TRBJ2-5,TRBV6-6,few,TGTGCCAGCAGCCATACCGGGACAGGGGGCCGCGAGACCCAGTACTTC,CASSHTGTGGRETQYF